This TCR beta chain appears in the sequencing data of a study of T cells in Graves' hyperthyroidism and ophthalmopathy (dated by TCRdb to about 2019). Turning to the overall study: Peripheral blood samples were taken at the time of initial diagnosis, prior to any treatment. To identify distinguishing TCR V-J signatures, a discovery cohort of 95 to 100 patients was used, comprising some 45 with Graves' ophthalmopathy and around 57 with stable Graves' hyperthyroidism. An independent validation cohort of some 18 hyperthyroidism patients and approximately 15 patients who later progressed to ophthalmopathy tested prospective prediction of ophthalmopathy. For training and testing, the 95 to 100 patients in the discovery cohort were randomly divided in a 7:3 ratio. Thyroid tissue and blood T-cell repertoires from six Graves' hyperthyroidism patients were also compared in the study. Following sampling, methimazole starting at 30 mg daily was given to hyperthyroidism patients, and high-dose intravenous methylprednisolone was given to ophthalmopathy patients. TCR Vbeta CDR3 sequencing of 140 or so peripheral blood samples (43 ophthalmopathy, about 80 hyperthyroidism and roughly 17 progressor patients) is reported in the paper. The paper's findings and limits, for the study overall: No statistical method was used to fix the sample size in advance, and group allocation was not hidden from the investigators. In validation, progression to ophthalmopathy was predicted by the model with about 70% sensitivity and roughly 76% specificity, a median of 6.5 months before onset. Most expanded thyroid clonotypes (frequency above 0.001) were also found in blood, which suggests that blood repertoires may mirror thyroid immune responses. In cross-validation, a model built on a 13 V-J signature told ophthalmopathy apart from stable hyperthyroidism with about 90% sensitivity and about 81% specificity, and in testing the same model reached 80%/75%.

The TCR beta CDR3 regions were amplified from the RNA transcripts. For the first round of RT-PCR on the TCR CDR3, the HTBI primer set was used together with the Qiagen OneStep RT-PCR kit. A second multiplex PCR round built the libraries, followed by size selection and purification. Paired-end sequencing of the libraries was performed with 100 bp reads on an Illumina HiSeq2000. The original pipeline was this. SOAPnuke was used to process the raw data, removing reads that contained adapters or uncalled bases, had a mean Phred below 15, or lacked an exact match to the constant primer or identifier. High-quality paired reads were merged with COPE v1.2.5, and unique nucleotide sequences were defined as clonotypes. MiTCR v1.1 was used to align the clonotypes against IMGT TRBV, TRBD and TRBJ reference segments. The analysis was restricted to V-J combinations with a frequency above 0.0001, which together covered 99% to 99.2% of the repertoires. A TCS score was defined as the ratio of F50 (clonal expansion) to E x V (chaos), with BLOSUM62-based TCRdist applied between CDR3 peptides within each V-J. Welch's t-statistics and random forest reduced roughly 500 V-J features to 13, which were used in a naive Bayes classifier (R e1071). TCRdb trimmed the raw reads at Q25, called clones with MiXCR and kept productive beta chains. Merged by CDR3 protein, the rows form single entries marked with the most common genes and DNA. The V and J calls follow TCRdb's processing rather than the paper's. In all, the sample holds 300,000 to 450,000 distinct CDR3 sequences, and approximately 13% of those were seen once. 20% of the sample is taken by the ten largest.

Hyperthyroidism patients were newly diagnosed, with disease duration under 2 months, and aged 18 to 65 years. The study excluded patients with uncontrolled infections, other autoimmune diseases, pregnancy or lactation. Diagnoses relied on clinical symptoms, serum thyroxine and TRAb, thyroid ultrasound and orbital computed tomography. Blood from progressor patients was collected at the time of first diagnosis with hyperthyroidism, before any ophthalmopathy symptoms had appeared. PBMCs were separated from approximately 10 ml of fresh peripheral blood using Ficoll-Paque density gradient centrifugation. Progressor patients were initially diagnosed with Graves' hyperthyroidism and developed ophthalmopathy during follow-up. Total RNA was extracted using Trizol reagent, and RNA quality was assessed on an Agilent 2100 Bioanalyzer. With regard to this clonotype: The antigen it recognizes is unknown. Base qualities are not recorded, but no much larger clone differs from it by a single base.

The V and J ends are trimmed by 0 bases and 7 bases, leaving 10 bases between them. The CDR3 measures 14 amino acids from cysteine to phenylalanine. The sequence is cut down to CDR3 DNA, 42 bases in frame from base 1. The CDR1 and CDR2 encoded by the germline V gene (reference sequence) are SEHNR and FQNEAQ. The chain couples TRBV7-9 to TRBJ2-1; perhaps TRBD1 is the D gene, with 5 bases matching. The sequenced sample was blood. This receptor was obtained from a man aged 25-45 years with Graves' hyperthyroidism that later progressed to Graves' ophthalmopathy. CDR3 loop: CASSLARKGNEQFF. The DNA sequence follows: TGTGCCAGCAGCTTAGCGCGGAAGGGGAATGAGCAGTTCTTC.